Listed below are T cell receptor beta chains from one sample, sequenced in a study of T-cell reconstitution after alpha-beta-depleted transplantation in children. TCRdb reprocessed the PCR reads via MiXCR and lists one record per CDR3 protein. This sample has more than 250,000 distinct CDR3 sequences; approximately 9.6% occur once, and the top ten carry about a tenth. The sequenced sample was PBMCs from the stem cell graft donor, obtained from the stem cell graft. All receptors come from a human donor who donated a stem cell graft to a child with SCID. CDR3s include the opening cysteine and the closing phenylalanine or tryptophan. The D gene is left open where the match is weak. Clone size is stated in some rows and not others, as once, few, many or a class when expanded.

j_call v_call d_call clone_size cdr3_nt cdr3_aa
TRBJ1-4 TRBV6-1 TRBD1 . TGTGCCAGCAGCGATACAGGGGAAGAAAAACTGTTTTTT CASSDTGEEKLFF
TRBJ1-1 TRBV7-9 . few TGTGCCAGCAGCCCAGGGAATCCGACGGAAGCTTTCTTT CASSPGNPTEAFF
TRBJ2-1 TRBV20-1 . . TGCAGTGCTAGACTAGGCAATGAGCAGTTCTTC CSARLGNEQFF
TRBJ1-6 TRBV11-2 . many TGTGCCAGCAGCTTAGAGGGCGCGCATTCACCCCTCCACTTT CASSLEGAHSPLHF
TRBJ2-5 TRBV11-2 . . TGTGCCAGCAGCTTGGGCGGTGGCTTACTAGCCCAAGAGACCCAGTACTTC CASSLGGGLLAQETQYF
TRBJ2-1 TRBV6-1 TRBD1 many TGTGCCAGCAGTGAACGAGGGACAGGCTCCTACAATGAGCAGTTCTTC CASSERGTGSYNEQFF
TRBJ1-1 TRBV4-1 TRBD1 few TGCGCCAGCAGCCACGACAGGGAGAGTAATGAAGCTTTCTTT CASSHDRESNEAFF
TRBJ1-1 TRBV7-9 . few TGTGCCAGCAACTGGGGAACGAACACTGAAGCTTTCTTT CASNWGTNTEAFF
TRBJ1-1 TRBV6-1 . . TGTGCCAGCAGGAACAGGACCCTCTCAAACACTGAAGCTTTCTTT CASRNRTLSNTEAFF
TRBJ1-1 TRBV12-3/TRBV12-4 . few TGTGCCAGCAGTTTGTCAGGAGTCCGTTTGGTTTTCTTT CASSLSGVRLVFF
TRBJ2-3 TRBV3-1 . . TGTGCCAGCAGCCAAGTCGTAGGGTTTACAGATACGCAGTATTTT CASSQVVGFTDTQYF
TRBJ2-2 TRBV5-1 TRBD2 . TGCGCCAGCAGCTCTACCCCCGGGACTAGCGGGGTATACCTCGCGAACACCGGGGAGCTGTTTTTT CASSSTPGTSGVYLANTGELFF
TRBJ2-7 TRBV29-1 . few TGCAGCGGGTCGGGGGGCGGAGAGCAGTACTTC CSGSGGGEQYF
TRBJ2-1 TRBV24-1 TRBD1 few TGTGCCACCAGTGATTTCCGGGACAGGGGGCCGTTCTTC CATSDFRDRGPFF
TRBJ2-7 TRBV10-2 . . TGCGCCAGCAGTGCACAGGGACTCGAGCAGTACTTC CASSAQGLEQYF
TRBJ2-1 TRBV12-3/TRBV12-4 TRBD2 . TGTGCCAGCAGTAGTGGCCCGGCGGGGGGGCCGAATGAGCAGTTCTTC CASSSGPAGGPNEQFF
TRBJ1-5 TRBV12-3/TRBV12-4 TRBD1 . TGTGCCAGCAGCGACGGACAGGAGGGTCAGCCCCAGCATTTT CASSDGQEGQPQHF
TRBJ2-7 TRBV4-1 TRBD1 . TGCGCCAGCAGCCTGATGGGACAGGGGCCCCCCATCGAGCAGTACTTC CASSLMGQGPPIEQYF
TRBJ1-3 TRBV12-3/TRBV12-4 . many TGTGCCAGCAGTTTAGGAGGGGGAAGCTCTGGAAACACCATATATTTT CASSLGGGSSGNTIYF
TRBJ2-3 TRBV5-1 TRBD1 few TGCGCCAGCAGCTGGGGGCGACAGGGAGGCACAGATACGCAGTATTTT CASSWGRQGGTDTQYF
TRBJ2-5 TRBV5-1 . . TGCGCCAGCAGTATCAACGACGGAGGAGAGACCCAGTACTTC CASSINDGGETQYF
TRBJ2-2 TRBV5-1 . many TGCGCCAGCAGCTTTCCACAGGTCCCCGGGGAGCTGTTTTTT CASSFPQVPGELFF
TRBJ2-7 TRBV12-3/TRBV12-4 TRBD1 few TGTGCCAGCAGTCCGACGACAGGGTGGGAGCAGTACTTC CASSPTTGWEQYF
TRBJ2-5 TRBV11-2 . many TGTGCCAGCAGCTTAGATGGTCGGCCTAGTGAAGAGACCCAGTACTTC CASSLDGRPSEETQYF
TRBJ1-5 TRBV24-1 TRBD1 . TGTGCCACCAGCGGGACAGGGGATCAGCCCCAGCATTTT CATSGTGDQPQHF
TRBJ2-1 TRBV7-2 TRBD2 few TGTGCCAGCAGCCGGACTAGCGGGCCAACTGGGGAGCAGTTCTTC CASSRTSGPTGEQFF
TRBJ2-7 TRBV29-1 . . TGCAGCGCTCTTCTCCTCGGGCCGAGCTCCTACGAGCAGTACTTC CSALLLGPSSYEQYF
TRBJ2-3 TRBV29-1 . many TGCAGCGTTGCCCACTCTAGCACAGATACGCAGTATTTT CSVAHSSTDTQYF
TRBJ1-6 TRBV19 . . TGTGCCAGTACCGGGGTGGGGGGTAATTCACCCCTCCACTTT CASTGVGGNSPLHF
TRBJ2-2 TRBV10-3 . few TGTGCCATCAGTGAGAGGCCAGATGCGAACACCGGGGAGCTGTTTTTT CAISERPDANTGELFF
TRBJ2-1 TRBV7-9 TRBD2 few TGTGCCAGCAGCTTAAAGGCGCGGGGGGTCCATGAGCAGTTCTTC CASSLKARGVHEQFF
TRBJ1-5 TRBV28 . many TGTGCCAGCAGAGAGAGCGGGGAGAACGGATCGCCCCAGCATTTT CASRESGENGSPQHF
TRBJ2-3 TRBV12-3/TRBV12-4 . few TGTGCCAGCAGTTTCGCCAGGGCCCCCACAGATACGCAGTATTTT CASSFARAPTDTQYF
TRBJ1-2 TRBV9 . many TGTGCCAGCAGCGTAGGAAGGGGATCGTATGGCTACACCTTC CASSVGRGSYGYTF
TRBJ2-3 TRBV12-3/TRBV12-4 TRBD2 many TGTGCCAGCAGTCCACCGCTAGCGGGGGGAAGCACAGATACGCAGTATTTT CASSPPLAGGSTDTQYF
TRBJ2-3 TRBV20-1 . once TGCAGTGCTAGACCATTGAGATTAAACATGCCAGATACGCAGTATTTT CSARPLRLNMPDTQYF
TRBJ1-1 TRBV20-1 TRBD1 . TGCAGTGCTAGGAAGGACAGGAGTAACACTGAAGCTTTCTTT CSARKDRSNTEAFF
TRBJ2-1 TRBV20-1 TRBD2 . TGCAGTGCTAGACTAGCGGGGGGCCAGAGCAATGAGCAGTTCTTC CSARLAGGQSNEQFF
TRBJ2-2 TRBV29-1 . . TGCAGCGTTCTTCGGAGGCGGGGGCGCACCGGGGAGCTGTTTTTT CSVLRRRGRTGELFF
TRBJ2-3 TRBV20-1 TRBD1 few TGCAGTGCTACCCCCCTCCAGGGGGCGGGAACAGATACGCAGTATTTT CSATPLQGAGTDTQYF
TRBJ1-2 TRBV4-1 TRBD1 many TGCGCCAGCAGCCAAGATAAACAGGGGGCGCAGGGTTCTGGCTACACCTTC CASSQDKQGAQGSGYTF
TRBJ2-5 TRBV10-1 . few TGCGCCAGCAGTGAGAGGACTGGGGAGACCCAGTACTTC CASSERTGETQYF
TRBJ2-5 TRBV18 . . TGTGCCAGCTCACCACCTACTGGGCAGCAAGAGACCCAGTACTTC CASSPPTGQQETQYF
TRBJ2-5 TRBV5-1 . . TGCGCCAGCAGCCCCGGCGGAGGGGCGGAGACCCAGTACTTC CASSPGGGAETQYF